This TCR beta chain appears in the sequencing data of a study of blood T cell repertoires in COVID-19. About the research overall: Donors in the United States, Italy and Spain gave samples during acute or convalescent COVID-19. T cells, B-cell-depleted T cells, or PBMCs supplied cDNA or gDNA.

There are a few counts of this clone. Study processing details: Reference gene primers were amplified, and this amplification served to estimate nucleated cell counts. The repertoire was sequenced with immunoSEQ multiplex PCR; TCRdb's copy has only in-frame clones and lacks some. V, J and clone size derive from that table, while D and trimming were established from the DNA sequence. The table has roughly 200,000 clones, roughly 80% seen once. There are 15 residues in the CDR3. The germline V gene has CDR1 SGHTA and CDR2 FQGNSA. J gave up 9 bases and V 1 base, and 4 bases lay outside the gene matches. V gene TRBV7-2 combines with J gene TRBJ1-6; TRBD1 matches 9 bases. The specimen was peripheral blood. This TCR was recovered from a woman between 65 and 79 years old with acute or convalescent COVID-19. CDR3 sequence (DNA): TGTGCCAGCAGCTTAGTGACAGGGGGAAGTTCACCCCTCCACTTT. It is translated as CASSLVTGGSSPLHF.